This T cell receptor beta chain was recorded in a study of long-term antiretroviral therapy in people with HIV. About the study: Initial samples were collected about a decade before the 2015 immediate-ART recommendation. Study conclusions and caveats: All blood samples came from the years 2004 to 2017, possibly under older ART regimens. Clones that had undergone expansion before ART prevailed in the repertoire throughout all time points. HIV repertoires spanned narrower CDR3 length ranges than controls.

CDR1 is LGHNA and CDR2 is YSLEER in the germline V gene. This CDR3 region has 16 residues. V lost 2 bases, J lost 3 bases, and 16 bases lay in between. As for this clone: Its antigen is not known.

Survey-level immunoSEQ v3.0 assays were run. The protocol was immunoSEQ multiplex PCR, while the TCRdb copy is restricted to in-frame clones and leaves out a portion. The table has around 8,000 clones, over 70% seen once. This sequence originates from a man aged 35-49 years with HIV. The chain has TRBV4-3 and TRBJ1-2, with TRBD1 as a possible D gene (5 bases). This specimen was unsorted PBMCs, taken about 2.5 years before starting antiretroviral therapy. The CDR3 DNA is TGCGCCAGCAGCCAATCACCGGTCAGGGAGGACTATGGCTACACCTTC. Translating it yields CASSQSPVREDYGYTF.